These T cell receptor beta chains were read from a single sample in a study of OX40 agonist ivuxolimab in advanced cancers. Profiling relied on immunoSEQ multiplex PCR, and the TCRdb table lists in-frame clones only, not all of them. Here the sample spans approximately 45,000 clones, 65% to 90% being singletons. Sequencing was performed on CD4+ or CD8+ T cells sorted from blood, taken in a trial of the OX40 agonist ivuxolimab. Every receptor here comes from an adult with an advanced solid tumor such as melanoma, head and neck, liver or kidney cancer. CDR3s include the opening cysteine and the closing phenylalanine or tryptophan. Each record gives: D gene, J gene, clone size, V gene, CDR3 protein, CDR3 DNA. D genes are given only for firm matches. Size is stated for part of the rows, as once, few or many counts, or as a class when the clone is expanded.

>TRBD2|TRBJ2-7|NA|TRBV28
CASSLGRGPGGYEQYF
TGTGCCAGCAGCTTGGGAAGGGGTCCGGGAGGATACGAGCAGTACTTC
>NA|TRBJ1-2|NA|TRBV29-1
CSVGRGDGYTF
TGCAGCGTTGGACGGGGGGATGGCTACACCTTC
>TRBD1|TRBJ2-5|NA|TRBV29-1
CSVRDSYQETQYF
TGCAGCGTCCGGGACAGTTACCAAGAGACCCAGTACTTC
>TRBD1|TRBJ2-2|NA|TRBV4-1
CASSPNRGNTGELFF
TGCGCCAGCAGCCCAAACAGGGGAAACACCGGGGAGCTGTTTTTT
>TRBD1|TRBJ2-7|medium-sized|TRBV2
CASSDRDPYEQYF
TGTGCCAGCAGCGACAGGGACCCCTACGAGCAGTACTTC
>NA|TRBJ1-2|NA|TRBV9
CASSPTPVFNYGYTF
TGTGCCAGCAGCCCGACCCCGGTTTTCAACTATGGCTACACCTTC
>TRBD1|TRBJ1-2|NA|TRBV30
CAWSWTGNYGYTF
TGTGCCTGGAGTTGGACAGGGAACTATGGCTACACCTTC
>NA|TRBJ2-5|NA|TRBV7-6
CASSLGGGLKTQYF
TGTGCCAGCAGCTTGGGAGGAGGGCTAAAGACCCAGTACTTC
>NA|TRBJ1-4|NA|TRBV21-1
CASSGRTAWGEKLFF
TGTGCCAGCAGCGGGCGGACAGCCTGGGGTGAAAAACTGTTTTTT
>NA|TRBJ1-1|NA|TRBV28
CASSQEYTEAFF
TGTGCCAGCAGTCAAGAGTACACTGAAGCTTTCTTT
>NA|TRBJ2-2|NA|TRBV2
CASSLRGNTGELFF
TGTGCCAGCAGTCTCAGGGGGAACACCGGGGAGCTGTTTTTT
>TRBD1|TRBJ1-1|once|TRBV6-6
CASTDRVRAFF
TGTGCCAGCACCGACAGGGTTCGAGCTTTCTTT
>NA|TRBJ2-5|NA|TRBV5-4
CASSQYSLSGEETQYF
TGTGCCAGCAGCCAATATTCCCTAAGCGGCGAAGAGACCCAGTACTTC
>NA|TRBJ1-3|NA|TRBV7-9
CASSLISGNTIYF
TGTGCCAGCAGCTTAATCTCTGGAAACACCATATATTTT
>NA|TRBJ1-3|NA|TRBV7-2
CASSLVVGAGNTIYF
TGTGCCAGCAGCTTAGTAGTAGGGGCAGGAAACACCATATATTTT
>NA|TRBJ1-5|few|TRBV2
CASSEDLNQPQHF
TGTGCCAGCAGTGAAGATCTCAATCAGCCCCAGCATTTT
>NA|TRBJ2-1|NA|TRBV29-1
CSGGKDSYNEQFF
TGCAGCGGGGGGAAAGACTCCTACAATGAGCAGTTCTTC
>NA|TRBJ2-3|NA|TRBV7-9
CASSLGGVSTDTQYF
TGTGCCAGCAGCTTGGGCGGGGTTAGCACAGATACGCAGTATTTT
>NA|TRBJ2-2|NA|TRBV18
CASSGDSNTGELFF
TGTGCCAGCTCGGGCGACAGTAACACCGGGGAGCTGTTTTTT
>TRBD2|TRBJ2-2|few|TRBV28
CASSFSGRSNTGELFF
TGTGCCAGCAGTTTTAGCGGGAGATCGAACACCGGGGAGCTGTTTTTT
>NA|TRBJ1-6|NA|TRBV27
CASSLVDFNSPLHF
TGTGCCAGCAGTTTGGTGGATTTTAATTCACCCCTCCACTTT
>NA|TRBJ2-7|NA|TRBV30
CAWRNIRDSGRSYEQYF
TGTGCCTGGAGGAATATCCGGGACAGCGGGCGCTCCTACGAGCAGTACTTC
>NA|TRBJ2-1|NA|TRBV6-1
CASSEFRGYEQFF
TGTGCCAGCAGTGAATTCCGGGGTTATGAGCAGTTCTTC
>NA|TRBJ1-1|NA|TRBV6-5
CASSPRGRNTEAFF
TGTGCCAGCAGCCCCCGAGGGCGGAACACTGAAGCTTTCTTT
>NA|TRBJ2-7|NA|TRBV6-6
CASSYAGLGEQYF
TGTGCCAGCAGTTACGCAGGGCTGGGCGAGCAGTACTTC
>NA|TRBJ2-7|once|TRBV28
CASRSGGYEQYF
TGTGCCAGCAGGTCAGGGGGGTACGAGCAGTACTTC
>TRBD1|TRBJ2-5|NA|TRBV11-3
CASSTTDRGQETQYF
TGTGCCAGCAGCACGACTGACAGGGGGCAAGAGACCCAGTACTTC
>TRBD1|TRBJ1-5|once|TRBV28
CASLTGGLGQPQHF
TGTGCCAGCCTGACAGGGGGTTTAGGTCAGCCCCAGCATTTT